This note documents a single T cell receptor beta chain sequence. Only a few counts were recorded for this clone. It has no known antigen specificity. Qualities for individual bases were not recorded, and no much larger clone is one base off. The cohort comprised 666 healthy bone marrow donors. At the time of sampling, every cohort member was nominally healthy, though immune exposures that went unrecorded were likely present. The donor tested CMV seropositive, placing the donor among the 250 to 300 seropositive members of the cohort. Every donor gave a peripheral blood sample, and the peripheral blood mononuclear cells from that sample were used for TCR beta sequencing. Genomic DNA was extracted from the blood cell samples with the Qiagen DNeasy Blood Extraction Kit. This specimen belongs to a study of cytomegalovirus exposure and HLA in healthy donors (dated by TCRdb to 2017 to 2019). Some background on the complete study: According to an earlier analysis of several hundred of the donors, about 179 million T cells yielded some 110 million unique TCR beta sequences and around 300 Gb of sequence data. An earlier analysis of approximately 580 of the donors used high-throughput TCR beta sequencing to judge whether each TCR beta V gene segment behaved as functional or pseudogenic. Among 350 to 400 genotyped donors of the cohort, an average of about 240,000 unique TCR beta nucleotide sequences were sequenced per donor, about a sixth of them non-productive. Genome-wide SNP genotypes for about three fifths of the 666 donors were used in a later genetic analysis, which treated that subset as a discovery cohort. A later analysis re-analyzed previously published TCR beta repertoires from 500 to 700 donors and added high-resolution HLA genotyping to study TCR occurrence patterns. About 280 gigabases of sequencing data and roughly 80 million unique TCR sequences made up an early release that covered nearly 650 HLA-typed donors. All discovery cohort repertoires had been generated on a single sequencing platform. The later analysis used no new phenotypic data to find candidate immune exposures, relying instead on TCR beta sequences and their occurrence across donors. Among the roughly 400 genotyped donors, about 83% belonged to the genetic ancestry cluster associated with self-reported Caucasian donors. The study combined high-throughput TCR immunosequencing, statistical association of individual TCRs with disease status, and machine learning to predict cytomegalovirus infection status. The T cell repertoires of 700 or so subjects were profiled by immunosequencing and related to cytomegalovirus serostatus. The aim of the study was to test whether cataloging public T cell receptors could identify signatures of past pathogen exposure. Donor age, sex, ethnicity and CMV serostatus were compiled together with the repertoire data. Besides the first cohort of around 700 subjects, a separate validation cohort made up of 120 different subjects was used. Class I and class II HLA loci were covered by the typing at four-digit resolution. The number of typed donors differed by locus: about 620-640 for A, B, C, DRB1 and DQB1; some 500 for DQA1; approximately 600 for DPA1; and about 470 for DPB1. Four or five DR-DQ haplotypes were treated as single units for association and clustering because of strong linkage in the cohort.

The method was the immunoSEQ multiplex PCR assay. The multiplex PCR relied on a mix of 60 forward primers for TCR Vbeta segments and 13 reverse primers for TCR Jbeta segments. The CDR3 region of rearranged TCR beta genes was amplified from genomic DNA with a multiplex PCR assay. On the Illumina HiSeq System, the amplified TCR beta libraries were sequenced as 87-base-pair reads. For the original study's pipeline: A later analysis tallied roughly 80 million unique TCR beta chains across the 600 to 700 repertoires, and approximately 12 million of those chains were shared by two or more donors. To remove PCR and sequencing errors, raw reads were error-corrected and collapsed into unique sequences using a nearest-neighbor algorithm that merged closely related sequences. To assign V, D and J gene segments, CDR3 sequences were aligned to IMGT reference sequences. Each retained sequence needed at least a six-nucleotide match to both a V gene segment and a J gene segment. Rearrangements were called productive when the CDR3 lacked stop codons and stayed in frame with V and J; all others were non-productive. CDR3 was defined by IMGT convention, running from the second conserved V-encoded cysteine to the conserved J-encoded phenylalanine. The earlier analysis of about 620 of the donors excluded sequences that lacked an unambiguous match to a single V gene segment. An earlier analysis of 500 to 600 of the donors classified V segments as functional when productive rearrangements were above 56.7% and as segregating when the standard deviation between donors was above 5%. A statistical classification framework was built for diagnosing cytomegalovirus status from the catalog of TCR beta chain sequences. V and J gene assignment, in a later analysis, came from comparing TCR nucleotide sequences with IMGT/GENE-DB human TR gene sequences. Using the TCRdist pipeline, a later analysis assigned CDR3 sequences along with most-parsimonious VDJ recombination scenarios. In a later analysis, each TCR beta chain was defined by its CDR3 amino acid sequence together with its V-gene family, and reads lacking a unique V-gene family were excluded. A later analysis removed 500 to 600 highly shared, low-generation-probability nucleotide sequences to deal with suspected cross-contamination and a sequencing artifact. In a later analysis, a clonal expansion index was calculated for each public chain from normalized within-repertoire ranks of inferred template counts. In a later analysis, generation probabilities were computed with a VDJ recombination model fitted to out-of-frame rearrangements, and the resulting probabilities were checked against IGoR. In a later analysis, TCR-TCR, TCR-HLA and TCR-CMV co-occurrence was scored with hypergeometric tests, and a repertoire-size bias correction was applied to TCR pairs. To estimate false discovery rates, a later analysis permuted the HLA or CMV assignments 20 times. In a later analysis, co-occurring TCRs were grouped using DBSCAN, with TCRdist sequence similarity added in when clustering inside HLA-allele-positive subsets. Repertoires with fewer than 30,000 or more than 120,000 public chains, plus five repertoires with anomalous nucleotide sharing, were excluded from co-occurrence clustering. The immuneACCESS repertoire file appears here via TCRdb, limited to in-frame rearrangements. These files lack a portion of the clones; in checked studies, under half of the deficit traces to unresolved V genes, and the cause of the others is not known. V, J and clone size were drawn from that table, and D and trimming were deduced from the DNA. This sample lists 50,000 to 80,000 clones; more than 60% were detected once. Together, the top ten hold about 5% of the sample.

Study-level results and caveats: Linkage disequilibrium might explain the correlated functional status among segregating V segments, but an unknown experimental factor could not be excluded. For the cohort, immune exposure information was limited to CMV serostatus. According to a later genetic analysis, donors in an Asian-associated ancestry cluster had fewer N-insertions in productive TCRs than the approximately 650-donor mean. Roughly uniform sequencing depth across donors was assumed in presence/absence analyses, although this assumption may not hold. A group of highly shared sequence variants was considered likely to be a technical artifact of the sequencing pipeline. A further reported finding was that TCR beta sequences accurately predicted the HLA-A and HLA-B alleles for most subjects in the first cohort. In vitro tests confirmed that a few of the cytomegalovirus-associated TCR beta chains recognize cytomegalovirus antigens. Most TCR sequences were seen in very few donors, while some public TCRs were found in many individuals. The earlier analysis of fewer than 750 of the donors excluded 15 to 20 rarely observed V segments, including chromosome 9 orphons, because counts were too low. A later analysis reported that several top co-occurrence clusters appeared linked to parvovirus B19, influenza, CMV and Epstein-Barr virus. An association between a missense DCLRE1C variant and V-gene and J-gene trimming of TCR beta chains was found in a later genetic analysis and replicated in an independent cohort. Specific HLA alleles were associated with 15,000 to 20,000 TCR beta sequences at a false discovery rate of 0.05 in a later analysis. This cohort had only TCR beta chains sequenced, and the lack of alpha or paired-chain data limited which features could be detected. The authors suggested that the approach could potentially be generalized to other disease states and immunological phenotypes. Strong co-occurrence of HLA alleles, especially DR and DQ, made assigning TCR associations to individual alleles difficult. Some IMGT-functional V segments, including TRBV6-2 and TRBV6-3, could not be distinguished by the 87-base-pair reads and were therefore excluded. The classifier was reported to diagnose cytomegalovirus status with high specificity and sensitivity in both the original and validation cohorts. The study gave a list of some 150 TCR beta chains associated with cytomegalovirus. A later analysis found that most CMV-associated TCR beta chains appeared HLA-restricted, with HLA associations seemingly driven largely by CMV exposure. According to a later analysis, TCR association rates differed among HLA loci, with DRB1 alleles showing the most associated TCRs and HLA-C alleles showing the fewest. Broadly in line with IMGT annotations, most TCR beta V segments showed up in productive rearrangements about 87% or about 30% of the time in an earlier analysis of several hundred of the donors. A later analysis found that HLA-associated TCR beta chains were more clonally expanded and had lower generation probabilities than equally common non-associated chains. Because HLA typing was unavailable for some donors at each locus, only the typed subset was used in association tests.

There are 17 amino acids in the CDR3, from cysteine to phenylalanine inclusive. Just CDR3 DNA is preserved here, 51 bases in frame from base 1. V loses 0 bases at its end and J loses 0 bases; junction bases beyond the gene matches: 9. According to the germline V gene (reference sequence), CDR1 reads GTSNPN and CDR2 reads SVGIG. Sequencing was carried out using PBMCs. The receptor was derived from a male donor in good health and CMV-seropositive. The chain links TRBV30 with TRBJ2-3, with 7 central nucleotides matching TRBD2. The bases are TGTGCCTGGAGTGTGATGTGGCGCGGGAGAAGCACAGATACGCAGTATTTT. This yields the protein CAWSVMWRGRSTDTQYF. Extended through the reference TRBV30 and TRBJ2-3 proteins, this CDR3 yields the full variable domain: SQTIHQWPATLVQPVGSPLSLECTVEGTSNPNLYWYRQAAGRGLQLLFYSVGIGQISSEVPQNLSASRPQDRQFILSSKKLLLSDSGFYLCAWSVMWRGRSTDTQYFGPGTRLTVL.